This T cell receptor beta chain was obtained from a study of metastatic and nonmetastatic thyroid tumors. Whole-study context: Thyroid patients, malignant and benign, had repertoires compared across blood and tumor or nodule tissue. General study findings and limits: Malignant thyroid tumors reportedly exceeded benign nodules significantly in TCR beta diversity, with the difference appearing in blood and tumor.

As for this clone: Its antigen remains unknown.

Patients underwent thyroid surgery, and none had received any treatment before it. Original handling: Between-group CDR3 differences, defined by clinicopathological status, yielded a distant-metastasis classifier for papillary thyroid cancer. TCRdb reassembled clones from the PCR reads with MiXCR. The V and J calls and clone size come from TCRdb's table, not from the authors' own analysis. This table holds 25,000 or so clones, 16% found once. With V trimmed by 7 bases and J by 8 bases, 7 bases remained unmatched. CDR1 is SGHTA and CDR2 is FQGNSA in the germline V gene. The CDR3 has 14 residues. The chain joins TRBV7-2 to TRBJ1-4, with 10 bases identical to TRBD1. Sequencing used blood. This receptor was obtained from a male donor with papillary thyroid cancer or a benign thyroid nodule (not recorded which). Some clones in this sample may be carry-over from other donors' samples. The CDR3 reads CASTADRGREKLFF. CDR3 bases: TGTGCCAGCACCGCCGACAGGGGGCGGGAAAAACTGTTTTTT.